This T cell receptor (beta chain) appears in the sequencing data of a study of cytomegalovirus exposure and HLA in healthy donors. The V gene lost 4 bases and the J gene lost 7 bases, with 14 bases spanning the gap. The CDR3 has 13 residues. The germline V gene encodes CDR1 SGDLS and CDR2 YYNGEE. Study-level findings and limits: Under in vitro conditions, a few CMV-associated chains were confirmed as specific for CMV antigens. It was reported that TCR beta sequences correctly inferred the HLA-A and HLA-B alleles for most subjects. Later analysis showed most CMV-associated TCR beta chains appearing HLA-restricted.

In nominal health when sampled, donors likely had unrecorded immune exposures nonetheless. As to this clone: No antigen is known for it.

The study ran its PCR with 60 Vbeta and 13 Jbeta primers. Sequencing used immunoSEQ multiplex PCR; TCRdb keeps in-frame clones, though not all of them. Of approximately 140,000 clones in the sample, 88% are singletons; the top ten hold around 0.54%. Sequenced input: PBMCs. This chain joins TRBV9 and TRBJ1-2; D uncertain. This sequence was found in a woman aged 40 to 49 in good health and CMV-seronegative. CDR3 loop: CASSLEGSRGYTF. The CDR3 DNA reads as TGTGCCAGCAGCCTCGAGGGTAGTCGTGGCTACACCTTC.